The source of this T cell receptor (beta chain) is a study of vaccination and CD4 T cells after COVID-19. This clonotype was detected once. The antigen is undetermined. The study sequenced cultured CD4+ T cell DNA using the Oncomine TCR Beta short-read assay. Each CDR3 protein gets one entry after TCRdb re-called the PCR reads with MiXCR. The sample lists 7,000 to 10,000 distinct CDR3 sequences, 40% to 45% occurring once. Sample treatment: approximately nine-day PBMC culture with coronavirus spike peptide pools or control peptides (ViraFEST assay). Samples of CD4+ T cells were obtained from the unexposed donor before the COVID-19 pandemic (2011-2018). V was cut by 4 bases and J by 4 bases, with 13 bases left in between. Germline CDR1 reads SNHLY; CDR2 reads FYNNEI. There are 14 residues in the CDR3.

The chain couples TRBV2 to TRBJ2-5; TRBD2 might be the D (6 bases). Sequencing was done on a sample of CD4+ T cells from blood, cultured in vitro. This receptor was taken from a human donor in good health. CDR3 bases: TGTGCCAGCAGTGTTAGGAAGGGAGGAGAGACCCAGTACTTC. This encodes CASSVRKGGETQYF.